This T cell receptor (beta chain) was identified in a study of T cell clusters in autoimmune cytopenias (dated by TCRdb to about 2019). Some background on the complete study: Per sample, TRB sequencing gave a median depth of around 53,000 reads and a median of approximately 2,400 distinct TRB clonotypes. In autoimmune cytopenia patients, peripheral blood TRB and IGH repertoires were sequenced during active disease and over treatment follow-up, together with healthy, CLL and autoimmune hepatitis controls. The goal of the study was to determine whether autoimmune cytopenia patients have a disease-specific immune repertoire signature that could serve as a blood-based biomarker. Points the paper makes about the study in general: In the comparison of secondary cytopenia with CLL, no cluster-lack signature showed up, apparently because the dominant lymphoma-associated repertoire masked the signature. The T cell clusters were defined only in silico, and the functional role of the clusters still needed to be validated experimentally. Shifts in the TRB repertoire, including less even repertoires in secondary cytopenia and CLL, were mostly a reflection of lymphoma bias and not of autoimmunity. Healthy donors showed approximately 3-fold more exclusive TRB clusters than active autoimmune hepatitis patients, consistent with an autoimmunity-wide signature. GLIPH suggested that primary autoimmune cytopenia patients lacked physiological T cell clusters: 45 to 55 clusters were exclusive to healthy donors versus under 20 exclusive to patients.

Per sample, about 250 ng of peripheral blood genomic DNA, tens of thousands of genome equivalents, was used for TRB amplification. Multiplex PCR with a touch-down protocol amplified TRB rearrangements, with the TRB-A and TRB-B primer pools combined in a single tube. Illumina adapters and sample indices were attached to the amplicons through two consecutive PCR reactions using Phusion HS II polymerase. The amplicons were gel-purified using the NucleoSpin Gel and PCR Clean-up kit, after which quantification was performed by Qubit and quality was checked on an Agilent 2100 Bioanalyzer. Sequencing of the libraries was performed on an Illumina MiSeq with 600-cycle, single-indexed, paired-end runs. Turning to the authors' computational methods: TRB reads were aligned and assembled with MiXCR version 2.1.12 using the default MiXCR reference library. Each unique CDR3 nucleotide sequence defined a clone, and only productive sequences with at least two reads were analysed. To assess repertoire diversity, an R script computed alpha-parameterized diversity profiles (alpha 0 to 5), which included the Shannon (alpha 1) and Simpson (alpha 2) indices. The tcR package was used to compute combinatorial TRB VJ usage, which was then compared between cohorts by principal component analysis with ade4. TCRbeta CDR3s were clustered with GLIPH on cohort pairs matched by age and read depth, and cluster frequencies were compared by Wilcoxon test. After reprocessing by TCRdb, each CDR3 protein sequence is one entry, and no DNA is given. In this record, the V and J calls reflect TCRdb's handling and not the investigators' own analysis. This specimen's table enumerates under 8,500 distinct CDR3 sequences. Of the sample, about 3.5% is held by the ten largest clones.

The germline V gene (reference sequence) sets CDR1 to MNHEY and CDR2 to SMNVEV. The CDR3 starts with the cysteine, ends with the phenylalanine, and has 16 residues. Nucleotide data are not available. This clonotype qualifies as medium-sized (0.01 to 0.1%) by its frequency, with no count on file. Its binding antigen is unknown. The chain couples TRBV27 to TRBJ2-1; the D call of TRBD1 rests on TCRdb alone, since no DNA is present to check it. Specimen: peripheral blood. The source is a human donor with an autoimmune cytopenia or autoimmune hepatitis (not recorded which). The CDR3 reads CASSLPSGTATSEQFF.